A selection of T cell receptor beta chains follows, all from one sample in a study of identical twins. TCRdb reprocessed the 5' RACE reads via MiXCR and lists one record per CDR3 protein. The table shows about 520,000 distinct CDR3 sequences, with about 20% occurring only once. These data are also associated with another study on T cells expressing NK-cell markers.

The sequencing input was CD4+ T cells sorted from blood. The source of these receptors is a woman under 30 in good health. The CDR3 runs from the conserved cysteine through the conserved F or W. D genes are given only for firm matches. Size values are once, few and many counts, or a class for expanded clones, and some rows have none.

>TRBJ2-2|TRBD1|NA|TRBV20-1
CSAKHTGAGELFF
TGCAGTGCAAAACACACAGGGGCCGGGGAGCTGTTTTTT
>TRBJ2-1|NA|few|TRBV7-2
CASTAGRGEYNEQFF
TGTGCCAGCACCGCCGGACGGGGAGAATACAATGAGCAGTTCTTC
>TRBJ2-2|NA|NA|TRBV21-1
CASSNHKLGTLATGELFF
TGTGCCAGCAGCAATCATAAATTGGGGACCCTTGCCACCGGGGAGCTGTTTTTT
>TRBJ2-2|TRBD1|NA|TRBV6-1
CASKGARDTGELFF
TGTGCCAGCAAGGGGGCGCGGGACACCGGGGAGCTGTTTTTT
>TRBJ2-1|TRBD2|few|TRBV7-2
CASSPPGLPNNEQFF
TGTGCCAGCAGCCCACCGGGACTACCGAACAATGAGCAGTTCTTC
>TRBJ1-1|NA|NA|TRBV7-6
CASSAGWGGEAFF
TGTGCCAGCAGCGCTGGATGGGGGGGTGAAGCTTTCTTT
>TRBJ1-5|TRBD1|NA|TRBV10-3
CAISESQGAGQPQHF
TGTGCCATCAGTGAGTCCCAGGGGGCAGGTCAGCCCCAGCATTTT
>TRBJ2-1|TRBD2|few|TRBV3-1
CASSQLAANEQFF
TGTGCCAGCAGCCAGCTAGCGGCCAATGAGCAGTTCTTC
>TRBJ2-2|NA|few|TRBV9
CASSVNTGELFF
TGTGCCAGCAGCGTTAACACCGGGGAGCTGTTTTTT
>TRBJ1-1|NA|NA|TRBV18
CASSPDQENTEAFF
TGTGCCAGCTCACCTGATCAGGAGAACACTGAAGCTTTCTTT
>TRBJ2-1|NA|NA|TRBV12-5
CASGSDPYNEQFF
TGTGCTAGTGGTTCGGACCCTTACAATGAGCAGTTCTTC
>TRBJ2-7|NA|many|TRBV20-1
CSASIPGAGPYEQYF
TGCAGTGCTTCAATCCCTGGGGCGGGGCCCTACGAGCAGTACTTC
>TRBJ2-5|TRBD1|few|TRBV9
CASSATGLGETQYF
TGTGCCAGCAGCGCGACAGGGTTAGGAGAGACCCAGTACTTC
>TRBJ2-2|NA|NA|TRBV20-1
CSARGGGQPNTGELFF
TGCAGTGCTAGAGGCGGGGGACAGCCGAACACCGGGGAGCTGTTTTTT
>TRBJ1-1|NA|few|TRBV25-1
CASSGGLFPFSEAFF
TGTGCCAGCAGTGGCGGACTGTTCCCTTTTTCTGAAGCTTTCTTT
>TRBJ1-2|NA|few|TRBV5-5
CASSRTDGGYTF
TGTGCCAGCAGCCGGACGGACGGGGGCTACACCTTC
>TRBJ2-1|NA|few|TRBV4-1
CVSRNYNEQFF
TGCGTCAGCAGAAATTACAATGAGCAGTTCTTC
>TRBJ2-1|NA|few|TRBV20-1
CSARQLHEQFF
TGCAGTGCTAGACAGCTCCATGAGCAGTTCTTC
>TRBJ1-2|NA|NA|TRBV20-1
CSASASLSYGYTF
TGCAGTGCTAGCGCTAGCCTCTCTTATGGCTACACCTTC
>TRBJ2-3|TRBD2|NA|TRBV20-1
CSAPSGGPQYF
TGCAGTGCGCCAAGCGGGGGCCCGCAGTATTTT
>TRBJ2-7|NA|NA|TRBV30
CAWNVGRQYEQYF
TGTGCCTGGAATGTGGGACGGCAGTACGAGCAGTACTTC
>TRBJ2-6|TRBD1|few|TRBV9
CASSPGTGLSGANVLTF
TGTGCCAGCAGCCCCGGGACAGGCCTCTCTGGGGCCAACGTCCTGACTTTC
>TRBJ2-1|NA|few|TRBV11-2
CASTKGAAYNEQFF
TGTGCCAGCACCAAAGGAGCGGCCTACAATGAGCAGTTCTTC
>TRBJ2-7|NA|NA|TRBV6-5
CASSHSLPGSYEQYF
TGTGCCAGCAGTCACTCCCTCCCGGGCTCCTACGAGCAGTACTTC
>TRBJ1-1|NA|NA|TRBV20-1
CSARDTSNTEAFF
TGCAGTGCTAGAGATACGAGTAACACTGAAGCTTTCTTT
>TRBJ2-5|NA|few|TRBV10-3
CAISESAETQYF
TGTGCCATCAGTGAGAGTGCGGAGACCCAGTACTTC
>TRBJ2-7|NA|many|TRBV27
CASSGLASSYEQYF
TGTGCCAGCAGTGGACTTGCGAGCTCCTACGAGCAGTACTTC
>TRBJ2-3|NA|few|TRBV29-1
CSVVGGHADRGTTDTQYF
TGCAGCGTGGTGGGGGGTCACGCCGATAGGGGGACCACAGATACGCAGTATTTT
>TRBJ1-2|NA|few|TRBV6-6
CASSTGGYTF
TGTGCCAGCAGTACCGGGGGCTACACCTTC
>TRBJ1-4|NA|NA|TRBV20-1
CSASGRVEEKLFF
TGCAGTGCTAGCGGCAGGGTAGAAGAAAAACTGTTTTTT
>TRBJ1-6|NA|few|TRBV12-3/TRBV12-4
CASSLTGKGSPLHF
TGTGCCAGCAGTTTAACAGGGAAAGGCTCACCCCTCCACTTT
>TRBJ2-7|NA|NA|TRBV7-2
CASSFGGRIYEQYF
TGTGCCAGCAGCTTCGGAGGCCGGATCTACGAGCAGTACTTC
>TRBJ2-2|NA|few|TRBV6-5
CASSYRTDLTGELFF
TGTGCCAGCAGTTACCGGACAGACCTTACCGGGGAGCTGTTTTTT
>TRBJ2-3|NA|many|TRBV20-1
CSAVQSFLDTQYF
TGCAGTGCGGTACAGTCCTTTTTGGATACGCAGTATTTT
>TRBJ2-1|NA|NA|TRBV20-1
CSARDQSNEQFF
TGCAGTGCTAGAGATCAGAGTAATGAGCAGTTCTTC
>TRBJ2-5|NA|few|TRBV10-3
CAISLTGTAQETQYF
TGTGCCATCAGCCTCACAGGGACGGCCCAAGAGACCCAGTACTTC
>TRBJ2-7|TRBD2|few|TRBV12-3/TRBV12-4
CASNRGRDYEQYF
TGTGCCAGCAACCGGGGGAGGGACTACGAGCAGTACTTC
>TRBJ2-7|NA|few|TRBV6-5
CASSYSRLGGDHEQYF
TGTGCCAGCAGTTACTCGAGACTAGGGGGGGACCACGAGCAGTACTTC
>TRBJ1-6|TRBD1|NA|TRBV5-1
CASSWSTGRNSPLHF
TGCGCCAGCAGCTGGTCGACAGGGAGGAATTCACCCCTCCACTTT
>TRBJ1-5|NA|many|TRBV29-1
CSVEYKVQTQHF
TGCAGCGTTGAATACAAGGTACAGACCCAGCATTTT
>TRBJ2-5|TRBD2|NA|TRBV9
CASSVDLGRTSGQETQYF
TGTGCCAGCAGCGTAGATCTCGGGAGGACTAGCGGCCAAGAGACCCAGTACTTC
>TRBJ2-2|TRBD2|once|TRBV5-1
CASSRAGGLNTGELFF
TGCGCCAGCAGCCGGGCGGGGGGACTGAACACCGGGGAGCTGTTTTTT
>TRBJ2-1|NA|few|TRBV5-1
CASSLASSSQGDNEQFF
TGCGCCAGCAGCTTAGCCTCTAGCTCCCAAGGGGACAATGAGCAGTTCTTC
>TRBJ2-1|NA|few|TRBV6-5
CASSYAGNPYNEQFF
TGTGCCAGCAGTTATGCGGGGAACCCCTACAATGAGCAGTTCTTC
>TRBJ2-7|TRBD2|NA|TRBV6-1
CASSEGTSSHEQYF
TGTGCCAGCAGTGAAGGGACTAGCAGCCACGAGCAGTACTTC
>TRBJ2-1|TRBD2|few|TRBV4-3
CASSQLAGMDEQFF
TGCGCCAGCAGCCAGCTAGCGGGAATGGATGAGCAGTTCTTC
>TRBJ1-1|NA|NA|TRBV12-3/TRBV12-4
CTSARGQGSTEAFF
TGTACCAGCGCTCGGGGGCAGGGCAGCACTGAAGCTTTCTTT
>TRBJ2-5|NA|NA|TRBV20-1
CSLWSGLGETQYF
TGCAGTCTCTGGTCAGGGCTGGGAGAGACCCAGTACTTC
>TRBJ2-1|TRBD2|NA|TRBV5-1
CASSPGLAGDYNEQFF
TGCGCCAGCAGTCCTGGACTAGCGGGGGATTACAATGAGCAGTTCTTC
>TRBJ2-5|NA|NA|TRBV7-9
CASSLGTGTILETQYF
TGTGCCAGCAGCTTAGGAACCGGGACAATCCTGGAGACCCAGTACTTC
>TRBJ2-5|TRBD2|few|TRBV20-1
CSASTRGLGTETQYF
TGCAGTGCTTCAACGCGGGGACTAGGCACAGAGACCCAGTACTTC
>TRBJ2-3|TRBD2|NA|TRBV12-3/TRBV12-4
CASRLAGSTDTQYF
TGTGCCAGCCGACTAGCGGGTAGCACAGATACGCAGTATTTT
>TRBJ2-1|TRBD2|NA|TRBV20-1
CSARGGAISYNEQFF
TGCAGTGCGCGCGGGGGGGCTATATCCTACAATGAGCAGTTCTTC
>TRBJ1-1|NA|NA|TRBV29-1
CSVDRGSSEAFF
TGCAGCGTTGACAGGGGTTCTTCTGAAGCTTTCTTT
>TRBJ2-1|NA|few|TRBV7-2
CASSLEAGPHHEQFF
TGTGCCAGCAGCTTAGAGGCCGGGCCCCATCATGAGCAGTTCTTC
>TRBJ1-2|TRBD1|NA|TRBV6-5
CASSSGGRGYTF
TGTGCCAGCAGTTCAGGGGGTCGAGGCTACACCTTC